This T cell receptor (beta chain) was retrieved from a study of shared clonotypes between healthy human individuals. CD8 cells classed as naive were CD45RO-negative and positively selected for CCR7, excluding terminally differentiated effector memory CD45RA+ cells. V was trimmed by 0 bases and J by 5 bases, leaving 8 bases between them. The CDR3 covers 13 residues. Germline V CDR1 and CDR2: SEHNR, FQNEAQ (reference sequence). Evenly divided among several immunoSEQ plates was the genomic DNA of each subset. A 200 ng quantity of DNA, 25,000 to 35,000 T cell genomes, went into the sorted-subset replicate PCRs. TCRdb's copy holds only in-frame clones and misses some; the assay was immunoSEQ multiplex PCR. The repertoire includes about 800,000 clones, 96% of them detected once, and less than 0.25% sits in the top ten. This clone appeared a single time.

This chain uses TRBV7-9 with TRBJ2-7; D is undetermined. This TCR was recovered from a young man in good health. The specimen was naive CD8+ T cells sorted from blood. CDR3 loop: CASSLADFDEQYF. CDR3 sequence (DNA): TGTGCCAGCAGCTTAGCGGATTTTGACGAGCAGTACTTC.